Sequencing of this T cell receptor beta chain was carried out in a study of T cell changes during pregnancy in multiple sclerosis. Clones were read by immunoSEQ multiplex PCR, and TCRdb kept only the in-frame ones, dropping some. The sample holds about 99,000 clones, roughly nine tenths seen once. From germline, CDR1 is SGHRS and CDR2 YFSETQ. V lost 7 bases and J 1 base, leaving 16 bases between the germline ends. The CDR3 spans 15 residues. The chain links TRBV5-1 to TRBJ2-3; D gene unclear. This specimen was peripheral blood, taken after pregnancy. This clonotype was sampled from a female donor with multiple sclerosis, enrolled in a pregnancy study. The CDR3 protein is CASDVEDPGTDTQYF. The CDR3 DNA reads TGCGCCAGCGACGTTGAGGATCCTGGCACAGATACGCAGTATTTT.